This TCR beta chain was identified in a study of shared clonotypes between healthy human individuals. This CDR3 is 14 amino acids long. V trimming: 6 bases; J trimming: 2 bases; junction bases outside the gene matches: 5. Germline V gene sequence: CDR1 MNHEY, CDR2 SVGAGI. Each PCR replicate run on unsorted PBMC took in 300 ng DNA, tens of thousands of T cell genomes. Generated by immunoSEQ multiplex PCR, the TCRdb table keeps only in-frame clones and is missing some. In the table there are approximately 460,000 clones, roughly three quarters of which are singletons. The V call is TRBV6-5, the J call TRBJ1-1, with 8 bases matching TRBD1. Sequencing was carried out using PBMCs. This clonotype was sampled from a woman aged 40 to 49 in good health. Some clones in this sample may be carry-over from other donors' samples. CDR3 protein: CASRGQGANTEAFF. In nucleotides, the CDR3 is TGTGCCAGCAGGGGCCAGGGGGCTAACACTGAAGCTTTCTTT.